These 6 T cell receptor beta chains were all obtained from the same sample, sequenced in a study of blood T cell repertoires in COVID-19. Sequenced by immunoSEQ multiplex PCR; TCRdb stores in-frame clones only, minus some. The sample includes about 88,000 clones, 90% of them seen just once. Specimen: peripheral blood. These receptors were taken from a man in his sixties with acute or convalescent COVID-19.

The chain uses TRBV18 and TRBJ2-7; 7 bases line up with TRBD1. Per the germline V gene, CDR1 is KGHSH and CDR2 is LQKENI. Trimming cost V 3 bases and J 7 bases; bases outside gene matches: 9. The length of the CDR3 is 14 residues. CDR3 region: CASSPSGQPTEQYF. The CDR3 DNA sequence: TGTGCCAGCTCACCTTCGGGACAGCCCACGGAGCAGTACTTC. Complete variable domain (other parts from reference TRBV18 and TRBJ2-7): NAGVMQNPRHLVRRRGQEARLRCSPMKGHSHVYWYRQLPEEGLKFMVYLQKENIIDESGMPKERFSAEFPKEGPSILRIQQVVRGDSAAYFCASSPSGQPTEQYFGPGTRLTVT.

This clone was seen only once. The V gene is TRBV19, the J gene TRBJ2-1; 8 nucleotides line up with TRBD2. V shed 3 bases, J shed 8 bases, and the junction held 9 bases outside the gene matches. The CDR3 length is 15 residues. In germline, CDR1 is LNHDA, CDR2 SQIVND (reference sequence). CDR3 bases: TGTGCCAGTAGTATCTGGGCGGGAGGAGGCTATGAGCAGTTCTTC. Encoded protein: CASSIWAGGGYEQFF. Filled out from reference TRBV19 and TRBJ2-1, the complete variable domain reads DGGITQSPKYLFRKEGQNVTLSCEQNLNHDAMYWYRQDPGQGLRLIYYSQIVNDFQKGDIAEGYSVSREKKESFPLTVTSAQKNPTAFYLCASSIWAGGGYEQFFGPGTRLTVL.

V is TRBV6-2 or TRBV6-3 and J is TRBJ1-2; TRBD1 agrees at 8 bases. CDR1 and CDR2 (germline): MNHEY, SVGEGT. The CDR3 has 18 amino acids. Germline trimming cut 5 bases from V and 6 bases from J; bases unmatched to any gene: 20. The chain's CDR3 is CASSKPIPDRVGFNGYTF. The CDR3 bases are TGTGCCAGCAGTAAACCCATACCGGACAGGGTCGGGTTTAATGGCTACACCTTC.

In its sample, this clone was seen once. This chain links TRBV3-1 (or the pseudogene TRBV3-2) with TRBJ2-5; TRBD2 matches 14 bases. Trimming took 4 bases from V and 5 from J; bases not matched to a gene: 12. CDR3 length: 18 residues. The germline V gene encodes CDR1 LGHDT and CDR2 YNNKEL (reference sequence). The CDR3 region is CASSPARRTSGRRETQYF. Here the CDR3 DNA reads TGTGCCAGCAGCCCAGCCCGGAGGACTAGCGGGAGGAGGGAGACCCAGTACTTC.

Turning to this clone: Distinct nucleotide sequences in the sample also encode this CDR3. The chain combines TRBV5-1 with TRBJ2-3; TRBD2 matches at 10 bases. CDR3 size: 15 residues. Looked up from germline, CDR1 is SGHRS and CDR2 is YFSETQ. The ends lost 4 bases at V and 2 bases at J; junction bases unmatched: 4. CDR3 region: CASSLGLADTDTQYF. CDR3 DNA sequence: TGCGCCAGCAGCCTAGGACTAGCGGACACAGATACGCAGTATTTT.

This clone was detected only once. The same CDR3 arises from other DNA sequences in this sample as well. The chain uses TRBV5-1 and TRBJ2-1; D is possibly TRBD1 (6 bases). Trimming pared 4 bases from V and 0 bases from J, leaving 14 bases between. The length of the CDR3 is 16 residues. Per the germline V gene, CDR1 is SGHRS and CDR2 is YFSETQ. The CDR3 spells CASSLTGSSSYNEQFF. CDR3 nucleotides: TGCGCCAGCAGCCTCACAGGGAGCTCCTCCTACAATGAGCAGTTCTTC.